The present entry profiles one TCR beta chain with its context. The same CDR3 can be traced to other DNA sequences in this sample. This entry is derived from a study of T cell changes during pregnancy in multiple sclerosis. V trimming: 5 bases; J trimming: 1 base; junction bases outside the gene matches: 5. The CDR3 loop spans 14 amino acids. The germline V gene encodes CDR1 SGHRS and CDR2 YFSETQ. Assay: immunoSEQ multiplex PCR; the TCRdb copy retains only in-frame clones and omits some. The sample comprises roughly 60,000 clones, just under 95% of which are singletons, and 0.36% rests with the top ten.

The TCR originated in a female donor with multiple sclerosis, enrolled in a pregnancy study. The sequencing here drew on CD4+ T cells from peripheral blood mononuclear cells, taken before pregnancy. The V call is TRBV5-1, the J call TRBJ1-1; 7 bases align to TRBD1. The CDR3 spells CASSSGQPNTEAFF. The DNA for the CDR3 is TGCGCCAGCAGTTCGGGACAGCCGAACACTGAAGCTTTCTTT.